These 17 T cell receptor beta chains were all obtained from the same sample, sequenced in a study of T cells in localized non-small cell lung cancer. Profiling relied on immunoSEQ multiplex PCR, and the TCRdb table lists in-frame clones only, not all of them. The table shows around 23,000 clones, with approximately 90% occurring only once. Sequencing used peripheral blood, obtained before any cancer treatment. These receptors all come from a woman between 40 and 69 years old with stage I lung adenocarcinoma.

This chain connects TRBV20-1 to TRBJ1-1; TRBD1 is a possible D gene (5 bases). The CDR3 loop spans 11 amino acids. V was shortened by 5 bases and J by 3 bases, with 7 bases between the two germline ends. In germline, CDR1 is DFQATT, CDR2 SNEGSKA (reference sequence). This CDR3 is CSAWGDTEAFF. DNA of the CDR3: TGCAGTGCTTGGGGGGACACTGAAGCTTTCTTT.

This chain's CDR3 is CASSESTTSGRDYEQYF. CDR3 coding DNA: TGCGCCAGCAGTGAGTCGACTACTAGCGGGAGGGACTACGAGCAGTACTTC. The chain uses TRBV10-2 and TRBJ2-7; 13 bases fit TRBD2. V was pared by 0 bases and J by 3 bases, with 5 bases of the junction left unmatched. Per the germline V gene, CDR1 is WSHSY and CDR2 is SAAADI. The CDR3 runs to 17 residues.

The chain recombines TRBV19 with TRBJ1-5, with D maybe TRBD1 (6 bases). Trimming pared 5 bases from V and 5 bases from J, leaving 10 bases between. The CDR3 spans 13 residues. The germline V gene has CDR1 LNHDA and CDR2 SQIVND (reference sequence). CDR3 DNA: TGTGCCAGTAGTGTGGACAGAGATCAGCCCCAGCATTTT. The encoded protein is CASSVDRDQPQHF.

V gene TRBV4-1 combines with J gene TRBJ2-5, with unresolved D. The CDR3 totals 13 residues. Germline V CDR1 and CDR2: MGHRA, YSYEKL. The V gene lost 4 bases and the J gene lost 0 bases, with 6 bases spanning the gap. CDR3 DNA sequence: TGCGCCAGCAGCCCAACGTACCAAGAGACCCAGTACTTC. This encodes CASSPTYQETQYF.

This rearrangement joins TRBV2 to TRBJ2-7, with a weak D call TRBD1 (6 bases). This CDR3 is 15 amino acids long. Trimming removed 0 bases at V and 0 bases at J, with 9 bases between. The germline gives CDR1 SNHLY, CDR2 FYNNEI. The CDR3 DNA follows: TGTGCCAGCAGTGAAGCGGGGGACACCTCCTACGAGCAGTACTTC. It encodes CASSEAGDTSYEQYF.

This clone is a singleton in its sample. The V call is TRBV4-3, the J call TRBJ2-1; D is unresolved. The germline V and J ends were trimmed by 4 bases and 4 bases, with 11 bases remaining between them. The CDR3 is 14 residues long. Germline CDR1 reads LGHNA; CDR2 reads YSLEER. CDR3 sequence: CASSLSTDYNEQFF. Written as DNA, the CDR3 is TGCGCCAGCAGCCTTTCAACGGATTACAATGAGCAGTTCTTC.

This chain links TRBV9 with TRBJ2-5, with 9 bases lining up with TRBD1. V dropped 4 bases and J dropped 5; count of bases not matched to a gene: 9. CDR1 is SGDLS, CDR2 YYNGEE, per germline. The CDR3 contains 15 residues. The chain's CDR3 is CASSPRDRERETQYF. The CDR3 bases are TGTGCCAGCAGCCCCCGGGACAGGGAGCGGGAGACCCAGTACTTC. The variable domain in full, with the rest retrieved from reference TRBV9 and TRBJ2-5, is DSGVTQTPKHLITATGQRVTLRCSPRSGDLSVYWYQQSLDQGLQFLIQYYNGEERAKGNILERFSAQQFPDLHSELNLSSLELGDSALYFCASSPRDRERETQYFGPGTRLLVL.

J is TRBJ2-1 and V is TRBV19; D possibly corresponds to TRBD1 (6 bases). CDR1 and CDR2 from the germline V gene are LNHDA and SQIVND (reference sequence). V was pared by 7 bases and J by 1 base, with 11 bases between. This CDR3 is 14 amino acids long. The CDR3, as DNA: TGTGCCAGTACCATAAGGGGGTCCTACAATGAGCAGTTCTTC. It encodes CASTIRGSYNEQFF.

The chain employs TRBV6-1 and TRBJ1-1; a weak D match, TRBD1 (5 bases). In germline, CDR1 is MNHNS, CDR2 SASEGT. The CDR3 is 12 amino acids. Trimming removed 6 bases at V and 11 bases at J, with 16 bases between. CDR3 region: CASRPAVGGAFF. DNA for the CDR3: TGTGCCAGCAGACCCGCCGTTGGGGGGGCTTTCTTT.

The V call is TRBV5-1, the J call TRBJ2-5, with D perhaps given as TRBD1 or TRBD2 (5 bases each). V gave up 4 bases and J gave up 2 bases, with 15 bases separating them. CDR1 and CDR2 (germline): SGHRS, YFSETQ. The CDR3 contains 15 residues. CDR3 amino acids: CASSTEGPSQETQYF. The CDR3, as DNA: TGCGCCAGCAGCACCGAGGGGCCCTCACAAGAGACCCAGTACTTC.

The gene calls are TRBV29-1 and TRBJ1-1, with 7 bases aligning to TRBD1. Germline values: CDR1 SQVTM, CDR2 ANQGSEA. The CDR3 is made up of 13 amino acids. V shed 8 bases and J 5 bases; nucleotides not matched to a gene: 11. CDR3 loop: CSFSGQEVTEAFF. CDR3 DNA: TGCAGCTTTTCAGGACAGGAGGTTACTGAAGCTTTCTTT.

This chain links TRBV28 with TRBJ2-3, with D possibly TRBD2 on 6 matching bases. In germline, CDR1 is MDHEN, CDR2 SYDVKM. This CDR3 is built from 13 residues. V was trimmed by 3 bases and J by 4 bases, leaving 8 bases between them. The CDR3 here is CASSLGGSDTQYF. In nucleotides, the CDR3 is TGTGCCAGCAGTTTGGGGGGTTCAGATACGCAGTATTTT. Full variable domain (remainder filled in from reference TRBV28 and TRBJ2-3): DVKVTQSSRYLVKRTGEKVFLECVQDMDHENMFWYRQDPGLGLRLIYFSYDVKMKEKGDIPEGYSVSREKKERFSLILESASTNQTSMYLCASSLGGSDTQYFGPGTRLTVL.

This chain links TRBV6-1 with TRBJ2-3; D not resolved. V lost 6 bases to trimming and J lost 2 bases, with 12 bases between them. The CDR3 is 14 amino acids. Germline V lookup: CDR1 MNHNS, CDR2 SASEGT. In DNA, the CDR3 is TGTGCCAGCAGGCTGACCGGAGTCACAGATACGCAGTATTTT. The encoded protein is CASRLTGVTDTQYF.

The rearrangement joins TRBV5-5 to TRBJ1-3, with D hard to call. Trimming cost V 0 bases and J 2 bases, with 18 bases left between them. Germline V gene sequence: CDR1 SGHKS, CDR2 YYEKEE (reference sequence). The length of the CDR3 is 18 residues. CDR3 amino acids: CASSLAPRPSLPGNTIYF. The DNA for the CDR3 is TGTGCCAGCAGCTTGGCCCCCAGACCGTCACTCCCTGGAAACACCATATATTTT.

J is TRBJ2-7 and V is TRBV11-1; 7 nucleotides agree with TRBD1. Germline values: CDR1 SGHAT, CDR2 FQDESV (reference sequence). There are 15 residues in the CDR3. Trimming removed 5 bases from V and 2 bases from J; junction bases left unmatched: 9. CDR3 loop: CASSLGTDPTYEQYF. As DNA, the CDR3 is TGTGCCAGCAGCCTAGGGACAGATCCTACCTACGAGCAGTACTTC.

DNA for the CDR3: TGTGCCAGCAGTATTAGTGAGGGTGAAGCTTTCTTT. This gives the protein CASSISEGEAFF. V is TRBV28 and J is TRBJ1-1, with D unclear. The CDR3 runs to 12 residues. Between the trimmed V and J ends, which lost 5 bases and 7 bases, there was a span of 11 bases. The germline V gene encodes CDR1 MDHEN and CDR2 SYDVKM.

V usage is TRBV20-1 and J usage is TRBJ1-1; D gene uncertain. CDR3 length equals 11 residues. Per the germline V gene, CDR1 is DFQATT and CDR2 is SNEGSKA (reference sequence). V was cut by 3 bases and J by 1 base, with 3 bases left in between. The CDR3 sequence is CSARQNTEAFF. CDR3 DNA: TGCAGTGCTAGGCAGAACACTGAAGCTTTCTTT.